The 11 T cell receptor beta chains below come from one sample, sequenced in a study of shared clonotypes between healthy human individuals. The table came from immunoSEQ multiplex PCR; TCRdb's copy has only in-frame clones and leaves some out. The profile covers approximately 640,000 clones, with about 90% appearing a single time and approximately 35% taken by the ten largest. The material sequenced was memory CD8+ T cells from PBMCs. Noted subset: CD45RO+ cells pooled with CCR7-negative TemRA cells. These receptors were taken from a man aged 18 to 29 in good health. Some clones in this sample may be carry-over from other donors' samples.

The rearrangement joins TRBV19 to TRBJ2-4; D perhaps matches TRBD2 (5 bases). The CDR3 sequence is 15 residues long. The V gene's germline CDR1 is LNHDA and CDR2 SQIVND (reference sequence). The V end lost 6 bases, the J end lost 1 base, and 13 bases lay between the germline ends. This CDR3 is CASSLRDWAKNIQYF. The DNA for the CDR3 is TGTGCCAGTAGCCTGAGGGATTGGGCCAAAAACATTCAGTACTTC.

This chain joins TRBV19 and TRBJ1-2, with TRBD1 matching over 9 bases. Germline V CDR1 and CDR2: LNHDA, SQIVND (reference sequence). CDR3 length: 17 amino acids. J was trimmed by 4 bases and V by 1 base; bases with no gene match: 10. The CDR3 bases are TGTGCCAGTAGTATAGCCATTGGACAGGGGCGAAGCTATGGCTACACCTTC. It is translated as CASSIAIGQGRSYGYTF.

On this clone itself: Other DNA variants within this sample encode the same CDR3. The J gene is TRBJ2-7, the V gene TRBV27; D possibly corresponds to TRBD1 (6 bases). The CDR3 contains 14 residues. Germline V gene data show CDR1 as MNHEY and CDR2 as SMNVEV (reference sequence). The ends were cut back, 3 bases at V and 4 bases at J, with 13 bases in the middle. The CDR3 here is CASSFGGPAYEQYF. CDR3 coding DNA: TGTGCCAGCAGTTTTGGGGGCCCCGCTTACGAGCAGTACTTC.

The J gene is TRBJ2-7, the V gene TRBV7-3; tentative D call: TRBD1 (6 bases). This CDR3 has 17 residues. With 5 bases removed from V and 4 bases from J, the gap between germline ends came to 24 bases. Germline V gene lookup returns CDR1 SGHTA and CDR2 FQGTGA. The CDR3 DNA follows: TGTGCCAGCAGCCCCACTACAGGGATGTCAAGTAATTACGAGCAGTACTTC. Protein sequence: CASSPTTGMSSNYEQYF.

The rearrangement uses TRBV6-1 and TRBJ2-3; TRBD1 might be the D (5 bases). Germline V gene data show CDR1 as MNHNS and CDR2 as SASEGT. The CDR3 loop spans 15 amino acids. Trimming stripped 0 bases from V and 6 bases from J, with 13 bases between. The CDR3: CASSEAGRVYDTQYF. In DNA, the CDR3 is TGTGCCAGCAGTGAAGCGGGCAGGGTTTACGATACGCAGTATTTT.

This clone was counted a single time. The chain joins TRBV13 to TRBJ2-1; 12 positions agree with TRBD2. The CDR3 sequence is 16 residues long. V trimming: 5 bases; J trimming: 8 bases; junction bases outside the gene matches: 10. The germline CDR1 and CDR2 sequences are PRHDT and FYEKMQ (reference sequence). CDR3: CASSVSSGRAIYEQFF. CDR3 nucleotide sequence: TGTGCCAGCAGCGTCTCTAGCGGGAGGGCTATTTATGAGCAGTTCTTC.

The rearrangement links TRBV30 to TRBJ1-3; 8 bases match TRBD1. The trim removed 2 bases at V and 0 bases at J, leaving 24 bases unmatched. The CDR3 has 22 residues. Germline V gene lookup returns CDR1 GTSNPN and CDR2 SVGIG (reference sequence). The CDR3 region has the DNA TGTGCCTGGAGTCACCTTCAGAGGATTAGGTGGACAGGGAGGGACTCTGGAAACACCATATATTTT. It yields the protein CAWSHLQRIRWTGRDSGNTIYF.

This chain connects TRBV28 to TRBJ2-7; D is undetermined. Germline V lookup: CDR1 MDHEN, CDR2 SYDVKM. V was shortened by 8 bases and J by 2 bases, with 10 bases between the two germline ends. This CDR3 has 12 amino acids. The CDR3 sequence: CASSAATYEQYF. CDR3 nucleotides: TGTGCCAGCTCGGCAGCGACCTACGAGCAGTACTTC.

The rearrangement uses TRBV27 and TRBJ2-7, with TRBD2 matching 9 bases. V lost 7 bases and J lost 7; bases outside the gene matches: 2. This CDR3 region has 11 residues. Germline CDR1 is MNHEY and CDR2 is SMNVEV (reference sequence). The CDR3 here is CASTSGGEQYF. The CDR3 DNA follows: TGTGCCAGCACCAGCGGGGGGGAGCAGTACTTC.

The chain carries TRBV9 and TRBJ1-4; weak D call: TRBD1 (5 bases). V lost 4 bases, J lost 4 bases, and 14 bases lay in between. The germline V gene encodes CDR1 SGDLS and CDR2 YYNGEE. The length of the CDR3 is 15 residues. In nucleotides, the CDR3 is TGTGCCAGCAGCACCTACCAGGGAGTTAATGAAAAACTGTTTTTT. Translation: CASSTYQGVNEKLFF. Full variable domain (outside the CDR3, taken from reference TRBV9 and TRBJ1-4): DSGVTQTPKHLITATGQRVTLRCSPRSGDLSVYWYQQSLDQGLQFLIQYYNGEERAKGNILERFSAQQFPDLHSELNLSSLELGDSALYFCASSTYQGVNEKLFFGSGTQLSVL.

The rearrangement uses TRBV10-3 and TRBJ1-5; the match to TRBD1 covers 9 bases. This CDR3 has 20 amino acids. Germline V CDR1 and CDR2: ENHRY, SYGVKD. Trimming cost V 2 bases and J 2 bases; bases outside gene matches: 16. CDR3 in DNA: TGTGCCATCAGTGAGAAGTTTATGGGACAGGGTATCGTGGGCAATCAGCCCCAGCATTTT. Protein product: CAISEKFMGQGIVGNQPQHF.